Below are 24 T cell receptor beta chains sequenced from a single sample in a study of control samples from healthy donors and cancer patients. Here immunoSEQ multiplex PCR was the method, and the copy in TCRdb shows in-frame clones only, minus some. The sample has 150,000 or so clones; about 86% are singletons. The material sequenced was blood. The origin of the receptors is a woman aged 25 to 39 in good health.

The chain recombines TRBV28 with TRBJ2-1, with D possibly TRBD1 on 5 matching bases. Trimming left V 8 bases short and J 2 bases short, with 19 bases between. Germline CDR1 is MDHEN and CDR2 is SYDVKM. The CDR3 loop spans 16 amino acids. The CDR3: CASVRRVTGPYNEQFF. CDR3 DNA sequence: TGTGCCAGCGTAAGGCGAGTCACAGGTCCCTACAATGAGCAGTTCTTC.

This chain connects TRBV2 to TRBJ2-1; 9 bases line up with TRBD2. Germline V CDR1 and CDR2: SNHLY, FYNNEI. V shed 6 bases and J 3 bases; nucleotides not matched to a gene: 6. This CDR3 is built from 15 residues. CDR3 sequence (DNA): TGTGCCAGCAGACAGGGAGCGGGGGGCTACAATGAGCAGTTCTTC. This sequence encodes CASRQGAGGYNEQFF.

CDR3 DNA sequence: TGTGCCAGCAGTTACTCGATATATGGGGAGCTGTTTTTT. Translated, it gives CASSYSIYGELFF. This chain links TRBV6-5 with TRBJ2-2; no firm D call. This CDR3 is 13 amino acids long. The V end was cut by 0 bases, the J end by 8 bases, with 7 bases between. Germline V gene sequence: CDR1 MNHEY, CDR2 SVGAGI.

This chain connects TRBV21-1 to TRBJ2-7; the D call of TRBD2 is as the table states it, not checked on the DNA. TRBV21-1 is listed as a pseudogene. There are 16 residues in the CDR3. The CDR3 is CASLSKGGDSSYEQYV. The CDR3 nucleotides are TGTGCCAGCCTATCAAAGGGGGGGGATAGCTCCTACGAGCAGTACGTC.

This rearrangement joins TRBV20-1 to TRBJ2-5; 8 bases line up with TRBD2. Germline V gives CDR1 DFQATT, CDR2 SNEGSKA (reference sequence). The trim removed 3 bases at V and 5 bases at J, leaving 8 bases unmatched. The CDR3 totals 14 residues. The DNA of the CDR3 is TGCAGTGCTAGTGTCGGGGGGGCGCGGGAGACCCAGTACTTC. Translating gives CSASVGGARETQYF.

The chain is built from TRBV5-1 and TRBJ1-3; TRBD1 aligns across 10 bases. This CDR3 is 16 amino acids long. J was trimmed by 2 bases and V by 4 bases; bases with no gene match: 6. The germline V gene encodes CDR1 SGHRS and CDR2 YFSETQ. CDR3 in DNA: TGCGCCAGCAGCCCGCGTGGGACAGGGGCTGGAAACACCATATATTTT. Protein product: CASSPRGTGAGNTIYF. The full variable domain, with the rest looked up from reference TRBV5-1 and TRBJ1-3, is KAGVTQTPRYLIKTRGQQVTLSCSPISGHRSVSWYQQTPGQGLQFLFEYFSETQRNKGNFPGRFSGRQFSNSRSEMNVSTLELGDSALYLCASSPRGTGAGNTIYFGEGSWLTVV.

This chain joins TRBV5-6 and TRBJ2-3; TRBD1 matches 7 bases. Germline-derived CDR1 and CDR2 are SGHDT and YYEEEE. The ends lost 4 bases at V and 3 bases at J; junction bases unmatched: 5. The CDR3 loop spans 14 amino acids. The chain's CDR3 is CASSRTTGTDTQYF. CDR3 nucleotide sequence: TGTGCCAGCAGCAGGACGACAGGGACAGATACGCAGTATTTT.

The V gene is TRBV12-3 or TRBV12-4, the J gene TRBJ1-1; perhaps TRBD1 as D (6 bases). CDR3 size: 13 residues. V lost 1 base and J lost 4, with 7 bases in between. The chain's CDR3 is CASSLEGGTEAFF. CDR3 nucleotides: TGTGCCAGCAGTTTAGAAGGGGGCACTGAAGCTTTCTTT.

The chain carries TRBV30 and TRBJ1-1; D possibly corresponds to TRBD1 (6 bases). The CDR3 sequence is 14 residues long. The V and J ends lost 4 bases and 4 bases respectively, with 16 bases between them. CDR1 and CDR2 from the germline V gene are GTSNPN and SVGIG (reference sequence). The CDR3 sequence is CAWTPWEGGTEAFF. The CDR3 DNA reads as TGTGCCTGGACCCCCTGGGAGGGGGGCACTGAAGCTTTCTTT.

V and J are TRBV27 and TRBJ2-1; D not certain. Germline V gives CDR1 MNHEY, CDR2 SMNVEV (reference sequence). Trimming took off 10 bases at V and 6 bases at J, with 13 bases between the two ends. The CDR3 runs to 12 residues. CDR3: CATRTRLNEQFF. The CDR3 DNA sequence: TGTGCCACCCGAACCCGGCTCAATGAGCAGTTCTTC.

J is TRBJ2-3 and V is TRBV11-2; D is unclear. The CDR3 length is 12 residues. Trimming took off 6 bases at V and 8 bases at J, with 12 bases between the two ends. Germline values: CDR1 SGHAT, CDR2 FQNNGV. The CDR3 is CASSPRFATQYF. CDR3 coding DNA: TGTGCCAGCAGTCCTAGGTTCGCTACGCAGTATTTT.

This chain links TRBV14 with TRBJ1-3; D unclear. There are 16 residues in the CDR3. Germline V lookup: CDR1 SGHDN, CDR2 FVKESK. V was shortened by 0 bases and J by 6 bases, with 15 bases between the two germline ends. The DNA of the CDR3 is TGTGCCAGCAGCCAAGACATCCCCGCGAGATCAAACACCATATATTTT. Translated, it gives CASSQDIPARSNTIYF.

The chain combines TRBV27 with TRBJ1-2; TRBD1 matches 7 bases. The CDR3 runs to 13 residues. CDR1 and CDR2 from the germline V gene are MNHEY and SMNVEV (reference sequence). Germline trimming cut 6 bases from V and 6 bases from J; bases unmatched to any gene: 7. Here the CDR3 DNA reads TGTGCCAGCAGCGACAGGGCAATTGATGGCTACACCTTC. Translated: CASSDRAIDGYTF.

The chain recombines TRBV29-1 with TRBJ1-1, with D perhaps TRBD1 (6 bases). Trimming removed 8 bases at V and 5 bases at J, with 12 bases between. The CDR3 contains 11 residues. The germline gives CDR1 SQVTM, CDR2 ANQGSEA. The CDR3 coding sequence is TGCAGCCCGCTACAGGGAACTGAAGCTTTCTTT. This translates into CSPLQGTEAFF.

The rearrangement links TRBV4-1 to TRBJ2-5, with 12 nucleotides matching TRBD2. The CDR3 contains 16 residues. V lost 4 bases to trimming and J lost 4 bases; unmatched junction nucleotides: 7. Germline V gene lookup returns CDR1 MGHRA and CDR2 YSYEKL. Here the CDR3 reads CASSRRLAGDRETQYF. DNA of the CDR3: TGCGCCAGCAGCCGGCGACTAGCGGGAGATCGAGAGACCCAGTACTTC.

The chain employs TRBV5-5 and TRBJ1-4, with D tentatively TRBD1 (6 bases). Between the trimmed V and J ends, which lost 1 base and 8 bases, there was a span of 18 bases. CDR1 SGHKS and CDR2 YYEKEE come from the germline V gene (reference sequence). The CDR3 is 16 amino acids. CDR3 protein: CASSLRAGAREEKLFF. The CDR3 DNA reads TGTGCCAGCAGCTTGCGTGCAGGGGCGCGAGAGGAAAAACTGTTTTTT.

The gene calls are TRBV19 and TRBJ1-1; D gene ambiguous. Germline V gives CDR1 LNHDA, CDR2 SQIVND (reference sequence). V was clipped by 0 bases and J by 0 bases, with 8 bases between them. The CDR3 runs 15 residues. CDR3: CASSIDTSMNTEAFF. CDR3 coding DNA: TGTGCCAGTAGTATAGATACATCAATGAACACTGAAGCTTTCTTT.

The genes are TRBV24-1 and TRBJ2-3; D is unclear. Germline V lookup: CDR1 KGHDR, CDR2 SFDVKD. The CDR3 contains 14 residues. The V end lost 5 bases, the J end lost 2 bases, and 10 bases lay between the germline ends. The CDR3 loop is CATSASVYTDTQYF. Written as DNA, the CDR3 is TGTGCCACCAGTGCCTCCGTTTACACAGATACGCAGTATTTT.

V and J are TRBV6-1 and TRBJ1-2; D perhaps matches TRBD1 (5 bases). The CDR3 contains 15 residues. Per the germline V gene, CDR1 is MNHNS and CDR2 is SASEGT. V was pared by 3 bases and J by 4 bases, with 15 bases between. CDR3 loop: CASSDPHRGLYGYTF. DNA for the CDR3: TGTGCCAGCAGTGACCCGCATAGGGGCCTCTATGGCTACACCTTC.

V is TRBV19 and J is TRBJ1-1; D is ambiguous. The CDR3 runs 12 residues. The V gene lost 1 base and the J gene lost 5 bases, with 5 bases spanning the gap. Germline assignment: CDR1 LNHDA and CDR2 SQIVND (reference sequence). The CDR3 loop reads CASSIGTTEAFF. The CDR3 nucleotides are TGTGCCAGTAGTATAGGTACAACTGAAGCTTTCTTT.

The gene calls are TRBV6-5 and TRBJ2-7, with TRBD2 matching 12 bases. Trimming at V came to 4 bases and at J to 3 bases, leaving 4 bases not matched to a gene. CDR3 length equals 15 residues. Per germline, CDR1 MNHEY and CDR2 SVGAGI. The CDR3 here is CASSSSGGAFYEQYV. The CDR3 DNA is TGTGCCAGCAGTTCTAGCGGGGGGGCTTTCTACGAGCAGTACGTC.

The genes are TRBV20-1 and TRBJ2-2; D possibly matches TRBD1 or TRBD2 (5 bases each). Germline lookup yields CDR1 DFQATT and CDR2 SNEGSKA (reference sequence). The CDR3 runs to 11 residues. The germline V and J ends were trimmed by 5 bases and 6 bases, with 7 bases remaining between them. The CDR3 DNA reads as TGCAGTGCTGGGGGTTCCGGGGAGCTGTTTTTT. This encodes CSAGGSGELFF.

This clone was counted a single time. V usage is TRBV5-5 and J usage is TRBJ1-2; D gene uncertain. This CDR3 comprises 16 residues. Per germline, CDR1 SGHKS and CDR2 YYEKEE (reference sequence). With 0 bases removed from V and 6 bases from J, the gap between germline ends came to 18 bases. The CDR3 loop is CASSLAGEFELDGYTF. The CDR3 nucleotides read TGTGCCAGCAGCTTGGCCGGTGAATTTGAGCTCGATGGCTACACCTTC.

The chain joins TRBV7-9 to TRBJ1-3; TRBD1 is a possible D gene (5 bases). CDR1 and CDR2 (germline): SEHNR, FQNEAQ (reference sequence). Trimming cost V 1 base and J 0 bases, with 16 bases left between them. The length of the CDR3 is 18 residues. In DNA, the CDR3 is TGTGCCAGCAGCTTAGGGGGTTCGGGACGGAGCTCTGGAAACACCATATATTTT. Translation: CASSLGGSGRSSGNTIYF.